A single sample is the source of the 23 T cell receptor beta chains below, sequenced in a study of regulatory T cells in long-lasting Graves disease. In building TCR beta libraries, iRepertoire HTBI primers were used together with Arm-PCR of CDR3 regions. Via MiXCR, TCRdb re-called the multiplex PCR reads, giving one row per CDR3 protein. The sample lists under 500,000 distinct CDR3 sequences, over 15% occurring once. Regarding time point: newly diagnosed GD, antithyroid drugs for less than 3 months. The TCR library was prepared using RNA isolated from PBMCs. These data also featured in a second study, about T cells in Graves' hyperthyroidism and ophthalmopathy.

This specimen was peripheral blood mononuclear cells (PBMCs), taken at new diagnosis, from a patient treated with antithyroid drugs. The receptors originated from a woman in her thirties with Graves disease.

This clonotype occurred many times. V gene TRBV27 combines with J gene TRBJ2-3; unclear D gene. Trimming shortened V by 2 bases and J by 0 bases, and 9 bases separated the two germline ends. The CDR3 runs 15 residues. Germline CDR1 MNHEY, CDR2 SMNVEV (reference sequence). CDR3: CASSLNGWSTDTQYF. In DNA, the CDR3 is TGTGCCAGCAGTTTAAACGGGTGGAGCACAGATACGCAGTATTTT.

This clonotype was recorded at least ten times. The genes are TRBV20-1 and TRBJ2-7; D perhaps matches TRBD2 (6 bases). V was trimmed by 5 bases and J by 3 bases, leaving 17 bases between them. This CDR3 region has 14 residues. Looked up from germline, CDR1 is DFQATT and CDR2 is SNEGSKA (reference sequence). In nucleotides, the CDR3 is TGCAGTGCTGGGGTGGGACTCCTCCACTACGAGCAGTACTTC. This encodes CSAGVGLLHYEQYF.

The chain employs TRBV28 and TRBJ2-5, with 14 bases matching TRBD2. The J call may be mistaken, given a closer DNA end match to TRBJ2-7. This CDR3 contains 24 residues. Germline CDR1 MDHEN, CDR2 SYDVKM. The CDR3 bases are TGTGCCAGCAGCTTTAGGCTCCAGGGGGATTTTCCGGGACTAGCGGGAGTTGATCTCTACGAGCAGTACTTC. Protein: CASSFRLQGDFPGLAGVDLYEQYF.

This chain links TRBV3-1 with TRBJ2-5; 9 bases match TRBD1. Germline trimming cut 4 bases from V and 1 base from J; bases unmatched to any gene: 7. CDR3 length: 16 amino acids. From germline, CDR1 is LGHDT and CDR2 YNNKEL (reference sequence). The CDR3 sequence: CASSPGGQGPQETQYF. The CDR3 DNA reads TGTGCCAGCAGCCCGGGTGGACAGGGGCCCCAAGAGACCCAGTACTTC.

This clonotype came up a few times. The CDR3 nucleotides read TGCAGTGCACATAAATGGCGGGGCTCCTACGAGCAGTACTTC. Residues: CSAHKWRGSYEQYF. The rearrangement uses TRBV20-1 and TRBJ2-7; the D gene is possibly TRBD2 (6 bases). Per germline, CDR1 DFQATT and CDR2 SNEGSKA (reference sequence). CDR3 length: 14 residues. Between the trimmed V and J ends, which lost 6 bases and 0 bases, there was a span of 15 bases.

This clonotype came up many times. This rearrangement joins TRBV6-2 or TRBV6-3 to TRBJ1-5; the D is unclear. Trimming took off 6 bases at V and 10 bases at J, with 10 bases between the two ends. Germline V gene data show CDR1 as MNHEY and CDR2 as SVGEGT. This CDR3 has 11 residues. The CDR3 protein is CASSGAGPQHF. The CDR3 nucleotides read TGTGCCAGCAGCGGAGCGGGACCCCAGCATTTT.

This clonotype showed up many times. The CDR3 loop reads CASSYPRGREDYNEQFF. CDR3 sequence (DNA): TGTGCCAGCAGCTATCCCAGGGGGCGGGAGGATTACAATGAGCAGTTCTTC. The chain employs TRBV11-2 and TRBJ2-1; D tentatively fits TRBD1 or TRBD2 (8 bases each). The length of the CDR3 is 17 residues. The germline V gene encodes CDR1 SGHAT and CDR2 FQNNGV. V dropped 4 bases and J dropped 4 bases, with 20 bases sitting between them.

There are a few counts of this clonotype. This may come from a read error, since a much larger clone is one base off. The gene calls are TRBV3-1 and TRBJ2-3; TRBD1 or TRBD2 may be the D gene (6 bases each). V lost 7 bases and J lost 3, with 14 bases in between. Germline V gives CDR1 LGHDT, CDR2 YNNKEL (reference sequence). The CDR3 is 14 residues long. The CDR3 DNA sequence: TGTGCCAGCACCGGGGGCGGAGGAACAGATACGCAGTATTTT. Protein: CASTGGGGTDTQYF.

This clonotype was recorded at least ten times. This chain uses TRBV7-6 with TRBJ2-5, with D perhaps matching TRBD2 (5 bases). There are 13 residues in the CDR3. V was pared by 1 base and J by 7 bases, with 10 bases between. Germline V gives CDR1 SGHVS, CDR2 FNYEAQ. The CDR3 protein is CASSLGERRTQYF. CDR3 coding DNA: TGTGCCAGCAGCTTAGGGGAGAGAAGGACCCAGTACTTC.

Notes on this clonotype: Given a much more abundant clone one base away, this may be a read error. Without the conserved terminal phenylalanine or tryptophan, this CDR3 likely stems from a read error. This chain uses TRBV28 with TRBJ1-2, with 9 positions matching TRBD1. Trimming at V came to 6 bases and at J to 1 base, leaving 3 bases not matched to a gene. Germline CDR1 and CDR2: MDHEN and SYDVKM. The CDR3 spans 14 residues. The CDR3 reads CASSDRGVNYGYTL. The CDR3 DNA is TGTGCCAGCAGCGACAGGGGGGTTAACTATGGCTACACCCTC.

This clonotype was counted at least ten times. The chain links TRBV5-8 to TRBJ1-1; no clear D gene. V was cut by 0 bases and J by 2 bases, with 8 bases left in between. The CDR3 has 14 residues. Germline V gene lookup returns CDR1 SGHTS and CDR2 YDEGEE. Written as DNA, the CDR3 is TGTGCCAGCAGCTTGGTCTGGGCAAACACTGAAGCTTTCTTT. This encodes CASSLVWANTEAFF.

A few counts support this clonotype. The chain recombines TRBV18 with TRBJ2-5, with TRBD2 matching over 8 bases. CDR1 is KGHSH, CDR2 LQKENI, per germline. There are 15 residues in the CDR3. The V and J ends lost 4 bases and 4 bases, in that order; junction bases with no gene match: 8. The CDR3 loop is CASSRSGTRGETQYF. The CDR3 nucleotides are TGTGCCAGCTCACGGAGTGGGACTAGGGGAGAGACCCAGTACTTC.

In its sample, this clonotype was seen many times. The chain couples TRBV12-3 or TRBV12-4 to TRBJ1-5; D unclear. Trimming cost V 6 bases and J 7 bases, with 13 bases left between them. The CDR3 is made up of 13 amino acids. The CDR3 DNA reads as TGTGCCAGCAGCCAAAGCTCCAGGCAGCCCCAGCATTTT. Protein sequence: CASSQSSRQPQHF.

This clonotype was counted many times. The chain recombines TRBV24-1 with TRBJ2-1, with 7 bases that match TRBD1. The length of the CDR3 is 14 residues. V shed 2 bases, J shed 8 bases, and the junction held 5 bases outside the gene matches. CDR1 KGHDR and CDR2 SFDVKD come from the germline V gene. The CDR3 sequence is CATSDSHRGYEQFF. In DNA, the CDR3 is TGTGCCACCAGTGATTCGCACAGGGGTTATGAGCAGTTCTTC.

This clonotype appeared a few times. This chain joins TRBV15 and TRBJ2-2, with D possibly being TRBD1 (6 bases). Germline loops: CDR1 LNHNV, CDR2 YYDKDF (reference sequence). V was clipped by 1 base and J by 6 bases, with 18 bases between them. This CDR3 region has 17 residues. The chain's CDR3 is CATSRGIQGTRAGELFF. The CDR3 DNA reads TGTGCCACCAGCAGAGGTATACAGGGAACTCGAGCCGGGGAGCTGTTTTTT.

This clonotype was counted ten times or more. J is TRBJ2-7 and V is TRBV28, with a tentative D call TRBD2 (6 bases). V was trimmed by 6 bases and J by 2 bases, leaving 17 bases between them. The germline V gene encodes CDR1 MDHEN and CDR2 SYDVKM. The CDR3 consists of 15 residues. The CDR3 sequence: CASSSQRAPTYEQYF. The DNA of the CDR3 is TGTGCCAGCAGCTCCCAGCGGGCGCCAACCTACGAGCAGTACTTC. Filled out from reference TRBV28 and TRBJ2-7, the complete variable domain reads DVKVTQSSRYLVKRTGEKVFLECVQDMDHENMFWYRQDPGLGLRLIYFSYDVKMKEKGDIPEGYSVSREKKERFSLILESASTNQTSMYLCASSSQRAPTYEQYFGPGTRLTVT.

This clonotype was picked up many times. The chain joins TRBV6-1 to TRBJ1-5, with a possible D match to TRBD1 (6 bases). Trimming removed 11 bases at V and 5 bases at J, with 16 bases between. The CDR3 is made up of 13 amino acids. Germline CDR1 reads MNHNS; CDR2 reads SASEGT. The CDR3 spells CAGARGADQPQHF. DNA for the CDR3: TGTGCCGGCGCGCGGGGGGCGGATCAGCCCCAGCATTTT.

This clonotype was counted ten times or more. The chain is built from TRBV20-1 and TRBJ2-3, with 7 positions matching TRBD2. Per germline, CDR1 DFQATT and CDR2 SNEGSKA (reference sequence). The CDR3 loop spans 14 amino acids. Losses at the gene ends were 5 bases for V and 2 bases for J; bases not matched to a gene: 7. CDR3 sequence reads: CSAYIAGLTDTQYF. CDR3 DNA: TGCAGTGCTTATATAGCGGGTCTCACAGATACGCAGTATTTT.

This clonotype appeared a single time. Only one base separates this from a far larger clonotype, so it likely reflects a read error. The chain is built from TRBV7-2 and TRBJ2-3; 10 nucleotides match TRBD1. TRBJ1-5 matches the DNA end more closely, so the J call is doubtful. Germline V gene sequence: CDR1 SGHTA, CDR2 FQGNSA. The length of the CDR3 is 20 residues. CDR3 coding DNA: TGTGCCAGCAACGCAGCCTTTACCCCATCGACAGGGGGCGGGATAGATACGCAGCATTTT. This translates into CASNAAFTPSTGGGIDTQHF.

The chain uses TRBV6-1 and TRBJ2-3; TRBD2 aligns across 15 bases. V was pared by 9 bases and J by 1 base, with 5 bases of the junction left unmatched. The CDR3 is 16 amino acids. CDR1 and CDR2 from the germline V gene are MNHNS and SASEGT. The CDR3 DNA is TGTGCCAGTCGGACTAGCGGGAGGGGGGGCACAGATACGCAGTATTTT. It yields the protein CASRTSGRGGTDTQYF.

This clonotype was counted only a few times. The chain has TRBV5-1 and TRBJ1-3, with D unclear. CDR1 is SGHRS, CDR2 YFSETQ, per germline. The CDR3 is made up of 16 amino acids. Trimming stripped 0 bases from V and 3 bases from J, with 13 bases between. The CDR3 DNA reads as TGCGCCAGCAGCTTGGCCCAAAGGAGTGGTGGAAACACCATATATTTT. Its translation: CASSLAQRSGGNTIYF.

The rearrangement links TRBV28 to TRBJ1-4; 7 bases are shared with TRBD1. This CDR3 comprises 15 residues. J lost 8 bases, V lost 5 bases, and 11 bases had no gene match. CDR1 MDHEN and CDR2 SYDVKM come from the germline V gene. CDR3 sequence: CASSPQGVLEEKLFF. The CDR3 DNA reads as TGTGCCAGCAGTCCCCAGGGGGTCCTAGAAGAAAAACTGTTTTTT.

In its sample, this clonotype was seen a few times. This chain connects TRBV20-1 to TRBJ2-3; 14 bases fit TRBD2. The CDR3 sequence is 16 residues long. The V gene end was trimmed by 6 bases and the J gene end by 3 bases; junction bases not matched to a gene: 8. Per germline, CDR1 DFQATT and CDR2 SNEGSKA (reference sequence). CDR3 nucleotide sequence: TGCAGTGCCCTAGGACTAGCGGGAGGTTTGACAGATACGCAGTATTTT. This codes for CSALGLAGGLTDTQYF.